This T cell receptor (beta chain) was documented in a study of CD8 T cells in Susac syndrome. A word on this clonotype: The junction shows a germline mismatch at one end, possibly a read error.

It was with random hexamers that 0.5 to 1 ug RNA was reverse transcribed. TCR beta CDR3 was amplified by immunoSEQ multiplex PCR. This amplification extended across 54 Vbeta and 13 Jbeta segments. TCRdb redid the calling of the immunoSEQ multiplex PCR reads with MiXCR, one entry per CDR3 protein. Of about 120,000 distinct CDR3 sequences listed, roughly 92% are singletons. The CDR3 contains 16 residues. Germline CDR1 SGHTA, CDR2 FQGTGA. Negative isolation yielded CD8+ and CD4+ T cells; FACS enriched TEMRA cells. The rearrangement links TRBV7-3 to TRBJ1-5; weak D call: TRBD1 (5 bases). Specimen: CD8+ T cells from PBMCs. The receptor comes from a human donor in good health. The CDR3 nucleotides read TGTGCCAGCAGCTTAATTTCGGGGGAGGGCAATCAGCCCCAGCATTTC. This encodes CASSLISGEGNQPQHF.